Below, 9 T cell receptor beta chains from the same sample are listed, as sequenced in a study of blood T cell repertoires in COVID-19. Only in-frame clones appear in the TCRdb table, and some are missing; sequencing was by immunoSEQ multiplex PCR. The top ten hold approximately 10% of the sample, which has approximately 170,000 clones, approximately 86% seen once. Sequencing was done on a sample of peripheral blood. These receptors were collected from a woman of 80 years or more with active or convalescent COVID-19.

The chain couples TRBV11-2 to TRBJ2-2; tentatively, D is TRBD2 (6 bases). With 4 bases removed from V and 6 bases from J, the gap between germline ends came to 12 bases. The CDR3 is made up of 14 amino acids. The germline gives CDR1 SGHAT, CDR2 FQNNGV. The CDR3 reads CASSWGRGSGELFF. The CDR3 DNA follows: TGTGCCAGCAGCTGGGGCCGGGGGTCCGGGGAGCTGTTTTTT.

The V gene is TRBV11-3, the J gene TRBJ2-1, with D perhaps TRBD2 (5 bases). Trimming shortened V by 5 bases and J by 2 bases, and 13 bases separated the two germline ends. Germline assignment: CDR1 SGHNT and CDR2 YENEEA. There are 15 residues in the CDR3. This CDR3 reads CASSPTSSPYNEQFF. CDR3 DNA: TGTGCCAGCAGCCCAACTAGTTCCCCCTACAATGAGCAGTTCTTC.

The chain is built from TRBV3-1 (or the pseudogene TRBV3-2) and TRBJ1-1; possibly TRBD1 for D (5 bases). CDR1 LGHDT and CDR2 YNNKEL come from the germline V gene (reference sequence). There are 12 residues in the CDR3. V gave up 5 bases and J gave up 5 bases, with 9 bases separating them. The CDR3: CASSAQGTEAFF. For the CDR3, the DNA is TGTGCCAGCAGCGCCCAGGGAACTGAAGCTTTCTTT.

V is TRBV9 and J is TRBJ1-5; a possible D gene is TRBD1 (6 bases). V lost 3 bases and J lost 6, with 13 bases in between. CDR1 is SGDLS, CDR2 YYNGEE, per germline. The CDR3 length is 14 residues. The CDR3 DNA reads TGTGCCAGCAGCGCAAGAGGGGGACGTCAGCCCCAGCATTTT. Translated, it gives CASSARGGRQPQHF.

The V call is TRBV5-8, the J call TRBJ1-1, with D uncertain. This CDR3 region has 14 residues. Germline V gene sequence: CDR1 SGHTS, CDR2 YDEGEE. Trimming removed 4 bases from V and 1 base from J, with 11 bases in between. The CDR3 is CASSGWGGNTEAFF. The CDR3 DNA follows: TGTGCCAGCAGCGGGTGGGGAGGGAACACTGAAGCTTTCTTT.

The chain employs TRBV20-1 and TRBJ1-1, with 7 bases aligning to TRBD1. The V gene end was trimmed by 3 bases and the J gene end by 6 bases; junction bases not matched to a gene: 7. Germline V gene lookup returns CDR1 DFQATT and CDR2 SNEGSKA (reference sequence). The length of the CDR3 is 13 residues. The CDR3, as DNA: TGCAGTGCTAGTGAAGGGGGCTTCTCTGAAGCTTTCTTT. This encodes CSASEGGFSEAFF.

This chain links TRBV30 with TRBJ1-4; 8 positions agree with TRBD1. In germline, CDR1 is GTSNPN, CDR2 SVGIG (reference sequence). The CDR3 contains 14 residues. The V gene end was trimmed by 3 bases and the J gene end by 5 bases; junction bases not matched to a gene: 5. The DNA of the CDR3 is TGTGCCTGGAGCCCGGACAGGGTAAATGAAAAACTGTTTTTT. It specifies CAWSPDRVNEKLFF.

The V call is TRBV28, the J call TRBJ2-1; TRBD1 aligns across 8 bases. V gave up 5 bases and J gave up 12 bases; unmatched junction bases: 6. The germline CDR1 and CDR2 sequences are MDHEN and SYDVKM. The CDR3 is 12 amino acids. The CDR3 protein is CASSPRTGWQFF. The CDR3, as DNA: TGTGCCAGCAGTCCCCGGACAGGGTGGCAGTTCTTC.

This sequence joins TRBV27 and TRBJ1-5; 10 bases map to TRBD1. CDR3 length equals 14 residues. The V gene end was trimmed by 7 bases and the J gene end by 2 bases; junction bases not matched to a gene: 2. CDR1 MNHEY and CDR2 SMNVEV come from the germline V gene (reference sequence). CDR3 amino acids: CASNGQGGNQPQHF. In nucleotides, the CDR3 is TGTGCCAGCAACGGACAGGGGGGCAATCAGCCCCAGCATTTT.